The 10 T cell receptor beta chains below were found in one sample sequenced in a study of regulatory T cells in long-lasting Graves disease (dated by TCRdb to about 2021). Receptor amplification or capture employed multiplex PCR. TCRdb names Illumina HiSeq 4000 as the instrument used. CDR3 regions were amplified by Arm-PCR with iRepertoire HTBI primers to construct TCR beta libraries. Starting from the raw public reads, TCRdb applied fastp trimming at Q25, assembled clones with MiXCR and retained in-frame beta chains. Here each entry gathers all rows of one CDR3 protein and keeps the most common genes and DNA. Here the sample has about 460,000 distinct CDR3 sequences; approximately 22% occur a single time. The ten largest clones capture under 15% of the sample. This specimen's time point label, interpreted: persistent/refractory GD, antithyroid drugs over 5 years with positive TRAb. For both TCR sequencing and RNA sequencing, RNA was extracted from PBMCs using TRIzol.

The input for sequencing was peripheral blood mononuclear cells (PBMCs), taken when the disease was refractory, from a patient treated with antithyroid drugs. The receptor source for this set is a female donor with Graves disease.

This clonotype showed up many times. This CDR3 is CSASGRTALNTEAFF. The CDR3 DNA reads TGCAGTGCTAGTGGGAGGACAGCTCTAAACACTGAAGCTTTCTTT. The chain carries TRBV20-1 and TRBJ1-1, with D tentatively TRBD1 (6 bases). The CDR3 runs to 15 residues. CDR1 DFQATT and CDR2 SNEGSKA come from the germline V gene (reference sequence). Trimming cost V 3 bases and J 2 bases, with 16 bases left between them.

This clonotype appeared a few times. V usage is TRBV3-2 and J usage is TRBJ2-7; the table's D gene call, TRBD1, was not cross checked with the DNA. TRBV3-2 is shown as a pseudogene. CDR3 length: 15 amino acids. CDR3 sequence (DNA): TGTGCCAGCAGCCCACGCGGACAGGGGGACAGAGAGCAGTACTTC. Translating it yields CASSPRGQGDREQYF.

The J gene is TRBJ2-2, the V gene TRBV19; no firm D call. Germline CDR1 is LNHDA and CDR2 is SQIVND (reference sequence). V lost 3 bases to trimming and J lost 0 bases, with 11 bases between them. The CDR3 has 16 residues. CDR3 amino acids: CASSIWTAANTGELFF. The CDR3 region has the DNA TGTGCCAGTAGTATCTGGACGGCCGCGAACACCGGGGAGCTGTTTTTT.

This clonotype was seen many times. The CDR3 nucleotides read TGTGCCAGCAGTTACGGGTACAACTCTGGGGCCAACGTCCTGACTTTC. Protein: CASSYGYNSGANVLTF. The V gene is TRBV6-5, the J gene TRBJ2-6; no firm D call. V was shortened by 2 bases and J by 0 bases, with 8 bases between the two germline ends. CDR3 length equals 16 residues. Germline V CDR1 and CDR2: MNHEY, SVGAGI.

This clonotype was observed a few times. This may come from a read error, since a much larger clone is one base off. V gene TRBV12-3 or TRBV12-4 combines with J gene TRBJ1-1; D not resolved. CDR3 size: 15 residues. The V end was cut by 4 bases, the J end by 4 bases, with 16 bases between. CDR3 region: CASSWRVGESTEAFF. CDR3 DNA sequence: TGTGCCAGCAGTTGGCGGGTCGGGGAGAGCACTGAAGCTTTCTTT.

This clonotype was counted many times. The V and J genes are TRBV7-8 and TRBJ1-1; D is perhaps TRBD1 (5 bases). CDR1 SGHVS and CDR2 FQNEAQ come from the germline V gene. Trimming left V 6 bases short and J 4 bases short, with 15 bases between. This CDR3 has 14 residues. CDR3 DNA: TGTGCCAGCAGTCCCAGGGAGGAGGGCACTGAAGCTTTCTTT. Translated, it gives CASSPREEGTEAFF.

This chain uses TRBV12-3 or TRBV12-4 with TRBJ2-5; weak D call: TRBD1 (6 bases). V lost 4 bases and J lost 5, with 14 bases in between. The length of the CDR3 is 14 residues. The CDR3 nucleotides read TGTGCCAGCAGTTCTGGGGGCTTTGGGGAGACCCAGTACTTC. Amino acid sequence: CASSSGGFGETQYF.

This clonotype was seen ten or more times. V and J are TRBV7-2 and TRBJ1-4; D gene ambiguous. There are 15 residues in the CDR3. V was clipped by 5 bases and J by 8 bases, with 18 bases between them. From germline, CDR1 is SGHTA and CDR2 FQGNSA. Here the CDR3 DNA reads TGTGCCAGCAGCCCCATTGACGGGCGCAGAGAAAAACTGTTTTTT. This encodes CASSPIDGRREKLFF.

Many counts were recorded for this clonotype. The chain is built from TRBV5-6 and TRBJ2-5; no clear D gene. The CDR3 is made up of 15 amino acids. V was pared by 2 bases and J by 4 bases, with 15 bases between. The germline V gene has CDR1 SGHDT and CDR2 YYEEEE. The CDR3 DNA sequence: TGTGCCAGCAGCTTCCGCAGGCTAGGCGGAGAGACCCAGTACTTC. This encodes CASSFRRLGGETQYF.

This clonotype was found many times. The chain combines TRBV7-2 with TRBJ1-6, with TRBD1 identical over 8 bases. CDR3 size: 16 residues. The trim removed 5 bases at V and 7 bases at J, leaving 10 bases unmatched. Germline assignment: CDR1 SGHTA and CDR2 FQGNSA. CDR3 region: CASSLTLGTGNSPLHF. The CDR3 DNA is TGTGCCAGCAGCCTCACTTTAGGGACAGGCAATTCACCCCTCCACTTT.